A single sample is the source of the 24 T cell receptor beta chains below, sequenced in a study of blood T cell repertoires in COVID-19. Method: immunoSEQ multiplex PCR; TCRdb's copy keeps in-frame clones and lacks some. The sample consists of some 150,000 clones, about 89% of them appearing once. Sequencing was performed on peripheral blood. The receptors shown here come from a man aged 50 to 59 with acute or convalescent COVID-19.

The chain links TRBV13 to TRBJ1-2, with D unclear. Germline V gene data show CDR1 as PRHDT and CDR2 as FYEKMQ (reference sequence). This CDR3 has 14 residues. Trimming removed 5 bases from V and 6 bases from J, with 16 bases in between. The CDR3 reads CASSLARGWDGYTF. CDR3 in DNA: TGTGCCAGCAGCCTCGCACGAGGGTGGGATGGCTACACCTTC.

The rearrangement uses TRBV2 and TRBJ1-2, with D uncertain. Germline-derived CDR1 and CDR2 are SNHLY and FYNNEI. The CDR3 loop spans 12 amino acids. Trimming removed 6 bases from V and 4 bases from J, with 9 bases in between. CDR3: CASRTGSYGYTF. CDR3 nucleotides: TGTGCCAGCAGGACGGGGAGCTATGGCTACACCTTC.

The CDR3 DNA sequence: TGCGCCAGCAGCCAAGCCGTCACCAGACGAGGTACCGGAAACACCATATATTTT. It encodes CASSQAVTRRGTGNTIYF. The chain recombines TRBV4-1 with TRBJ1-3; D is uncertain. Germline V gene sequence: CDR1 MGHRA, CDR2 YSYEKL. V was clipped by 1 base and J by 4 bases, with 20 bases between them. The CDR3 length is 18 residues.

The count of this clone is one. The chain has TRBV7-9 and TRBJ2-2; D is perhaps TRBD1 (5 bases). The CDR3 spans 12 residues. Germline-derived CDR1 and CDR2 are SEHNR and FQNEAQ (reference sequence). Between the trimmed V and J ends, which lost 5 bases and 4 bases, there was a span of 5 bases. The CDR3 sequence: CASSQGTGELFF. In DNA, the CDR3 is TGTGCCAGCAGCCAGGGCACCGGGGAGCTGTTTTTT.

The V call is TRBV7-8, the J call TRBJ1-1; no clear D gene. The V gene's germline CDR1 is SGHVS and CDR2 FQNEAQ. Trimming shortened V by 5 bases and J by 2 bases, and 9 bases separated the two germline ends. CDR3 size: 13 residues. CDR3 region: CASSPQSNTEAFF. CDR3 bases: TGTGCCAGCAGCCCTCAGTCAAACACTGAAGCTTTCTTT.

This clone was detected only once. This chain links TRBV27 with TRBJ1-2; a weak D match, TRBD1 (5 bases). Trimming shortened V by 0 bases and J by 0 bases, and 8 bases separated the two germline ends. This CDR3 is 15 amino acids long. CDR1 MNHEY and CDR2 SMNVEV come from the germline V gene (reference sequence). The DNA of the CDR3 is TGTGCCAGCAGTTTATCGGGGCCAGCTAACTATGGCTACACCTTC. Protein sequence: CASSLSGPANYGYTF.

This rearrangement joins TRBV29-1 to TRBJ1-4; D remains ambiguous. The V gene's germline CDR1 is SQVTM and CDR2 ANQGSEA. The V gene lost 0 bases and the J gene lost 8 bases, with 13 bases spanning the gap. The CDR3 is 14 residues long. The CDR3 loop reads CSVEEGRSGEKLFF. The CDR3 DNA reads TGCAGCGTTGAAGAAGGACGCTCGGGGGAAAAACTGTTTTTT. Full variable domain (rest looked up from reference TRBV29-1 and TRBJ1-4): SAVISQKPSRDICQRGTSLTIQCQVDSQVTMMFWYRQQPGQSLTLIATANQGSEATYESGFVIDKFPISRPNLTFSTLTVSNMSPEDSSIYLCSVEEGRSGEKLFFGSGTQLSVL.

V gene TRBV9 combines with J gene TRBJ2-6, with a possible D match to TRBD2 (6 bases). Deletions cut 4 bases from V and 0 bases from J, with 14 bases between. This CDR3 is 17 amino acids long. Germline-derived CDR1 and CDR2 are SGDLS and YYNGEE. CDR3 protein: CASSSAGQFSGANVLTF. The DNA for the CDR3 is TGTGCCAGCAGCTCCGCGGGGCAATTCTCTGGGGCCAACGTCCTGACTTTC. The complete variable domain, with remaining parts taken from reference TRBV9 and TRBJ2-6, reads DSGVTQTPKHLITATGQRVTLRCSPRSGDLSVYWYQQSLDQGLQFLIQYYNGEERAKGNILERFSAQQFPDLHSELNLSSLELGDSALYFCASSSAGQFSGANVLTFGAGSRLTVL.

The chain couples TRBV5-1 to TRBJ1-1; 7 bases line up with TRBD1. Germline CDR1 and CDR2: SGHRS and YFSETQ. This CDR3 comprises 15 residues. The V and J ends lost 4 bases and 0 bases, in that order; junction bases with no gene match: 6. The CDR3 DNA is TGCGCCAGCAGCAAAACAGGGGAGGTGAACACTGAAGCTTTCTTT. This gives the protein CASSKTGEVNTEAFF. Looking up the rest from reference TRBV5-1 and TRBJ1-1 gives the full variable domain: KAGVTQTPRYLIKTRGQQVTLSCSPISGHRSVSWYQQTPGQGLQFLFEYFSETQRNKGNFPGRFSGRQFSNSRSEMNVSTLELGDSALYLCASSKTGEVNTEAFFGQGTRLTVV.

The rearrangement uses TRBV2 and TRBJ1-4, with D possibly TRBD1 on 6 matching bases. Trimming took off 7 bases at V and 3 bases at J, with 15 bases between the two ends. CDR1 is SNHLY, CDR2 FYNNEI, per germline. The CDR3 runs 15 residues. The CDR3 DNA sequence: TGTGCCAGCAAAAGGGGGGGAATGGCTAATGAAAAACTGTTTTTT. Translation gives CASKRGGMANEKLFF.

This rearrangement joins TRBV5-1 to TRBJ2-7, with 11 nucleotides matching TRBD1. The CDR3 extends over 14 amino acids. With 3 bases clipped from V and 3 bases from J, the junction kept 2 bases outside the gene matches. CDR1 and CDR2 (germline): SGHRS, YFSETQ. Written as DNA, the CDR3 is TGCGCCAGCAGCTACGGGACAGGGGGCTACGAGCAGTACTTC. Encoded protein: CASSYGTGGYEQYF.

This chain uses TRBV7-2 with TRBJ2-1; the match to TRBD2 covers 13 bases. This CDR3 comprises 16 residues. The V gene end was trimmed by 5 bases and the J gene end by 5 bases; junction bases not matched to a gene: 6. Germline CDR1 is SGHTA and CDR2 is FQGNSA. The CDR3: CASSLSGTSGNNEQFF. As DNA, the CDR3 is TGTGCCAGCAGCCTAAGCGGGACTAGCGGGAACAATGAGCAGTTCTTC.

This clone was counted a single time. V gene TRBV7-9 combines with J gene TRBJ1-5; TRBD1 might be the D (5 bases). The CDR3 is made up of 13 amino acids. Looked up from germline, CDR1 is SEHNR and CDR2 is FQNEAQ (reference sequence). The V end lost 5 bases, the J end lost 4 bases, and 9 bases lay between the germline ends. CDR3 bases: TGTGCCAGCAGCCCAGACAGTAATCAGCCCCAGCATTTT. Translating it yields CASSPDSNQPQHF.

The chain joins TRBV28 to TRBJ1-2, with 7 bases identical to TRBD1. The J segment lost 4 bases and the V segment lost 6 bases, leaving 8 bases of the junction unmatched. The CDR3 is 14 residues long. CDR1 and CDR2 from the germline V gene are MDHEN and SYDVKM. CDR3 sequence: CASSLRDRAYGYTF. The CDR3 nucleotides are TGTGCCAGCAGCCTCCGCGACAGGGCCTATGGCTACACCTTC.

The chain has TRBV3-1 (or the pseudogene TRBV3-2) and TRBJ1-5, with no clear D. V was shortened by 1 base and J by 1 base, with 11 bases between the two germline ends. Germline V gives CDR1 LGHDT, CDR2 YNNKEL (reference sequence). This CDR3 region has 16 residues. The CDR3 here is CASSQGWYGSNQPQHF. The CDR3 DNA follows: TGTGCCAGCAGCCAAGGTTGGTACGGGAGCAATCAGCCCCAGCATTTT.

The chain uses TRBV5-6 and TRBJ1-5; D is ambiguous. The CDR3 runs 15 residues. Germline lookup yields CDR1 SGHDT and CDR2 YYEEEE. V was cut by 2 bases and J by 3 bases, with 12 bases left in between. The CDR3 sequence: CASSLRSTDNQPQHF. CDR3 nucleotide sequence: TGTGCCAGCAGCTTAAGGTCCACAGACAATCAGCCCCAGCATTTT.

The chain recombines TRBV27 with TRBJ1-5; the D gene is possibly TRBD1 (5 bases). This CDR3 has 12 residues. The germline V gene has CDR1 MNHEY and CDR2 SMNVEV (reference sequence). Trimming shortened V by 4 bases and J by 7 bases, and 8 bases separated the two germline ends. The CDR3 DNA reads as TGTGCCAGCAGTTGGGGGGAACAGCCCCAGCATTTT. Its protein product is CASSWGEQPQHF.

This clone was picked up one time. The chain has TRBV7-2 and TRBJ2-5; D gene uncertain. Germline-derived CDR1 and CDR2 are SGHTA and FQGNSA. This CDR3 is built from 14 residues. V was pared by 1 base and J by 5 bases, with 11 bases between. The DNA of the CDR3 is TGTGCCAGCAGCTTAGAAATCGTCCGGGAGACCCAGTACTTC. As protein: CASSLEIVRETQYF.

Here the CDR3 DNA reads TGTGCCAGCAGTTACTCCCAAGGCGGGGGCTACGAGCAGTACGTC. This encodes CASSYSQGGGYEQYV. The chain links TRBV6-5 to TRBJ2-7, with 7 bases matching TRBD2. The ends lost 0 bases at V and 3 bases at J; junction bases unmatched: 5. The CDR3 extends over 15 amino acids. Germline CDR1 MNHEY, CDR2 SVGAGI.

The chain carries TRBV28 and TRBJ1-6, with D maybe TRBD1 (5 bases). The V end was cut by 7 bases, the J end by 0 bases, with 16 bases between. This CDR3 is 17 amino acids long. The germline gives CDR1 MDHEN, CDR2 SYDVKM. The CDR3 reads CASTGGGDRSYNSPLHF. The CDR3 DNA sequence: TGTGCCAGCACGGGGGGAGGAGATCGCTCCTATAATTCACCCCTCCACTTT.

The CDR3 DNA reads TGTGCCAGCAGCGTAGGGGCCCTTGGGGGGATCGGCTATGGCTACACCTTC. Residues: CASSVGALGGIGYGYTF. This sequence joins TRBV9 and TRBJ1-2; maybe TRBD1 (5 bases). This CDR3 contains 17 residues. Germline CDR1 SGDLS, CDR2 YYNGEE. Trimming pared 0 bases from V and 4 bases from J, leaving 19 bases between.

The chain joins TRBV19 to TRBJ2-2; D remains ambiguous. Germline V gene lookup returns CDR1 LNHDA and CDR2 SQIVND (reference sequence). This CDR3 has 13 residues. Trimming removed 8 bases at V and 5 bases at J, with 12 bases between. The CDR3 protein is CASSPRRTGELFF. The DNA for the CDR3 is TGTGCCAGTTCCCCGAGGAGAACCGGGGAGCTGTTTTTT. The full variable domain, completed using reference TRBV19 and TRBJ2-2, is DGGITQSPKYLFRKEGQNVTLSCEQNLNHDAMYWYRQDPGQGLRLIYYSQIVNDFQKGDIAEGYSVSREKKESFPLTVTSAQKNPTAFYLCASSPRRTGELFFGEGSRLTVL.

This rearrangement joins TRBV30 to TRBJ2-5; no clear D. V shed 4 bases and J shed 2 bases, with 14 bases lying between them. This CDR3 has 14 residues. The germline CDR1 and CDR2 sequences are GTSNPN and SVGIG (reference sequence). The CDR3 DNA reads TGTGCCTGGAAACGGCCGGCGCGGCAAGAGACCCAGTACTTC. Residues: CAWKRPARQETQYF.

The chain couples TRBV9 to TRBJ2-5; D may be TRBD2 (6 bases). V lost 3 bases, J lost 2 bases, and 14 bases lay in between. The CDR3 has 15 residues. Germline lookup yields CDR1 SGDLS and CDR2 YYNGEE. As DNA, the CDR3 is TGTGCCAGCAGCGGGAGGGGTCTTAGGCAAGAGACCCAGTACTTC. Residues: CASSGRGLRQETQYF.